This is a list of T cell receptor beta chains from one sample in a study of a mutant IDH1 vaccine in newly diagnosed glioma. The antigens for these receptors are not known. Repertoires were generated with immunoSEQ multiplex PCR, while TCRdb's copy carries only in-frame clones and drops some. This table has 25,000 or so clones, around four fifths appearing once. Sequencing used PBMCs, obtained from a glioma patient whose treatment included an IDH1 peptide vaccine. The receptor set was obtained from a man aged 40-55 years with glioma. Some clones in this sample may be carry-over from other donors' samples. CDR3s include the opening cysteine and the closing phenylalanine or tryptophan. Each record gives: J gene, V gene, D gene, clone size, CDR3 protein, CDR3 DNA. The D gene is left open where the match is weak. Clone sizes are given selectively: once, few, many, or a class where the clone is expanded.

>TRBJ2-1|TRBV7-2|TRBD2|-
CASSLSGGSYNEQFF
TGTGCCAGCAGCTTAAGCGGGGGCTCCTACAATGAGCAGTTCTTC
>TRBJ1-2|TRBV4-3|-|-
CASSQDRGGPYGYTF
TGCGCCAGCAGCCAGGATAGGGGGGGGCCCTATGGCTACACCTTC
>TRBJ1-2|TRBV6-6|-|few
CASSYGASTYGYTF
TGTGCCAGCAGTTATGGGGCATCCACCTATGGCTACACCTTC
>TRBJ2-7|TRBV2|-|-
CASSGAGGRYEQYF
TGTGCCAGCAGTGGGGCAGGTGGGCGATACGAGCAGTACTTC
>TRBJ2-1|TRBV7-6|-|-
CASSLTPAGLNNEQFF
TGTGCCAGCAGCTTAACCCCCGCGGGACTTAACAATGAGCAGTTCTTC
>TRBJ1-6|TRBV27|-|few
CASSGVQESSPLHF
TGTGCCAGCAGTGGGGTACAGGAGAGTTCACCCCTCCACTTT
>TRBJ2-1|TRBV2|TRBD1|-
CASNARDRASNEQFF
TGTGCCAGTAATGCGCGGGACAGGGCCTCAAATGAGCAGTTCTTC
>TRBJ1-3|TRBV7-2|-|-
CASSLEGPSGNTIYF
TGTGCCAGCAGCTTAGAGGGCCCCTCTGGAAACACCATATATTTT
>TRBJ2-5|TRBV18|-|-
CASSRPDRELVDF
TGTGCCAGCTCACGACCAGATCGGGAGTTGGTCGACTTC
>TRBJ1-5|TRBV19|TRBD1|few
CASSQPPNRGWNQPQHF
TGTGCCAGTAGCCAACCGCCCAACAGGGGATGGAATCAGCCCCAGCATTTT
>TRBJ1-2|TRBV4-2|-|-
CASSQGHREYYGYTF
TGTGCCAGCAGCCAAGGGCACAGGGAGTACTATGGCTACACCTTC
>TRBJ1-2|TRBV7-2|-|-
CASSFDRGNNYGYTF
TGTGCCAGCAGCTTTGATAGGGGGAATAACTATGGCTACACCTTC
>TRBJ2-7|TRBV27|TRBD2|-
CASSLRGTSATYEQYF
TGTGCCAGCAGTTTAAGGGGGACTAGCGCTACCTACGAGCAGTACTTC
>TRBJ2-7|TRBV5-1|TRBD2|-
CASSLVLGGSPYEQYF
TGCGCCAGCAGCTTGGTATTGGGGGGGTCTCCCTACGAGCAGTACTTC
>TRBJ2-7|TRBV4-1|TRBD2|-
CASSQAGGYPYEQYF
TGCGCCAGCAGCCAAGCGGGGGGGTACCCCTACGAGCAGTACTTC
>TRBJ2-7|TRBV6-5|TRBD2|-
CASSYGLAGSYEQYF
TGTGCCAGCAGTTACGGGCTAGCGGGCTCCTACGAGCAGTACTTC
>TRBJ1-5|TRBV4-2|-|-
CASSRYPQGQNQPQHF
TGTGCCAGCAGCCGCTACCCCCAGGGCCAGAATCAGCCCCAGCATTTT
>TRBJ1-2|TRBV20-1|-|-
CSVKGGGGYTF
TGCAGTGTTAAGGGAGGGGGTGGCTACACCTTC
>TRBJ2-2|TRBV7-2|-|-
CASSRPSGVGELFF
TGTGCCAGCAGCCGGCCGAGTGGGGTCGGGGAGCTGTTTTTT
>TRBJ2-1|TRBV6-6|-|once
CASRDAGFFSYNEQFF
TGTGCCAGCAGGGACGCAGGATTTTTCTCCTACAATGAGCAGTTCTTC
>TRBJ1-2|TRBV6-1|-|-
CASSGSGMRGYTF
TGTGCCAGCAGTGGAAGCGGGATGCGGGGCTACACCTTC
>TRBJ1-2|TRBV7-3|-|-
CASSLNGGGHGYTF
TGTGCCAGCAGCTTAAATGGGGGGGGCCATGGCTACACCTTC
>TRBJ2-3|TRBV5-8|TRBD2|-
CASPSGASSTDTQYF
TGTGCCAGCCCTAGCGGGGCCTCTAGCACAGATACGCAGTATTTT
>TRBJ2-5|TRBV5-1|-|-
CASSSRAGYF
TGCGCCAGCAGCTCCCGAGCCGGGTACTTC
>TRBJ1-2|TRBV5-4|-|-
CASSLAGQQYGYTF
TGTGCCAGCAGCTTGGCAGGACAACAGTATGGCTACACCTTC
>TRBJ1-6|TRBV6-5|-|once
CASMRTVSSPLHF
TGTGCCAGCATGCGGACAGTGAGTTCACCCCTCCACTTT
>TRBJ1-2|TRBV20-1|-|-
CSVPGIYGYTF
TGCAGTGTTCCGGGAATCTATGGCTACACCTTC
>TRBJ1-6|TRBV19|-|-
CASTPYGEYNSPLHF
TGTGCCAGTACCCCCTACGGGGAATATAATTCACCCCTCCACTTT
>TRBJ2-7|TRBV5-1|-|medium-sized
CASSLGAEGEQYF
TGCGCCAGCAGCTTGGGGGCAGAGGGGGAGCAGTACTTC
>TRBJ2-3|TRBV29-1|-|-
CSAERGGTDTQYF
TGCAGCGCAGAAAGGGGGGGGACAGATACGCAGTATTTT
>TRBJ2-7|TRBV10-3|-|-
CAISEGSARRYEQYF
TGTGCCATCAGTGAGGGGTCAGCTAGACGGTACGAGCAGTACTTC
>TRBJ1-1|TRBV7-2|-|-
CASSLASGNTEAFF
TGTGCCAGCAGCTTAGCATCTGGGAACACTGAAGCTTTCTTT
>TRBJ1-1|TRBV4-1|-|-
CASSHGATEAFF
TGCGCCAGCAGCCACGGCGCCACTGAAGCTTTCTTT
>TRBJ2-2|TRBV11-2|-|few
CASSLRLDGELFF
TGTGCCAGCAGCCTCCGACTGGACGGGGAGCTGTTTTTT
>TRBJ1-2|TRBV30|-|-
CAWSVGQSYGYTF
TGTGCCTGGAGTGTAGGACAGTCCTATGGCTACACCTTC
>TRBJ1-5|TRBV19|-|once
CASSIDLNAGPQHF
TGTGCCAGTAGTATAGATCTGAATGCGGGGCCCCAGCATTTT
>TRBJ2-6|TRBV4-3|TRBD2|-
CASSPGGTSGLSGANVLTF
TGCGCCAGCAGCCCCGGGGGGACTAGCGGTCTCTCTGGGGCCAACGTCCTGACTTTC
>TRBJ1-5|TRBV10-2|-|-
CASSESPGNSNQPQHF
TGCGCCAGCAGTGAGTCTCCGGGGAATAGCAATCAGCCCCAGCATTTT
>TRBJ2-5|TRBV7-2|TRBD2|-
CASSRLAGGQETQYF
TGTGCCAGCAGCCGACTAGCGGGGGGGCAAGAGACCCAGTACTTC
>TRBJ2-5|TRBV2|-|-
CASRPRARGEETQYF
TGTGCCAGCAGACCAAGGGCCCGGGGTGAGGAGACCCAGTACTTC
>TRBJ2-1|TRBV6-5|-|-
CASRIGGSKNEQFF
TGTGCCAGCCGGATAGGGGGGTCGAAGAATGAGCAGTTCTTC
>TRBJ1-1|TRBV9|-|-
CASSVGGGLAEAFF
TGTGCCAGCAGCGTAGGAGGGGGGCTCGCTGAAGCTTTCTTT
>TRBJ2-3|TRBV2|TRBD2|-
CASSGSGGTDTQYF
TGTGCCAGCAGTGGTAGCGGGGGCACAGATACGCAGTATTTT
>TRBJ1-3|TRBV25-1|TRBD1|-
CASSRQGSSGNTIYF
TGTGCCAGCAGCCGACAGGGAAGTTCTGGAAACACCATATATTTT
>TRBJ1-1|TRBV14|-|-
CASSQDWIREVQDTEAFF
TGTGCCAGCAGCCAAGATTGGATTAGGGAAGTCCAGGACACTGAAGCTTTCTTT
>TRBJ2-7|TRBV19|-|-
CASSGYGAEYEQYF
TGTGCCAGTAGTGGGTACGGGGCGGAGTACGAGCAGTACTTC
>TRBJ1-1|TRBV29-1|TRBD1|-
CSVDRGGTEAFF
TGCAGCGTTGACAGGGGGGGAACTGAAGCTTTCTTT
>TRBJ1-1|TRBV6-1|-|-
CASTVGATNTEAFF
TGTGCCAGCACCGTCGGGGCGACGAACACTGAAGCTTTCTTT
>TRBJ1-4|TRBV6-1|TRBD1|-
CASRPDRDWAEKLFF
TGTGCCAGCAGACCAGACAGGGACTGGGCTGAAAAACTGTTTTTT
>TRBJ2-2|TRBV28|TRBD2|-
CASSLWSLAGGPGELFF
TGTGCCAGCAGTTTATGGTCCCTAGCGGGGGGGCCCGGGGAGCTGTTTTTT
>TRBJ2-2|TRBV5-4|TRBD2|-
CASSFIGLGTGELFF
TGTGCCAGCAGCTTCATAGGACTAGGAACCGGGGAGCTGTTTTTT
>TRBJ1-4|TRBV30|TRBD1|-
CALKGQGMEKLFF
TGTGCCCTTAAAGGACAGGGAATGGAAAAACTGTTTTTT
>TRBJ2-1|TRBV6-1|TRBD2|-
CASSASGGGNEQFF
TGTGCCAGCAGCGCGAGCGGGGGGGGGAATGAGCAGTTCTTC
>TRBJ2-1|TRBV7-9|TRBD2|-
CASSLSSGGASYNEQFF
TGTGCCAGCAGCTTGTCTTCGGGGGGGGCCTCCTACAATGAGCAGTTCTTC
>TRBJ1-1|TRBV5-1|TRBD1|-
CASSSLRGMNTEAFF
TGCGCCAGCAGCTCCCTCAGGGGGATGAACACTGAAGCTTTCTTT